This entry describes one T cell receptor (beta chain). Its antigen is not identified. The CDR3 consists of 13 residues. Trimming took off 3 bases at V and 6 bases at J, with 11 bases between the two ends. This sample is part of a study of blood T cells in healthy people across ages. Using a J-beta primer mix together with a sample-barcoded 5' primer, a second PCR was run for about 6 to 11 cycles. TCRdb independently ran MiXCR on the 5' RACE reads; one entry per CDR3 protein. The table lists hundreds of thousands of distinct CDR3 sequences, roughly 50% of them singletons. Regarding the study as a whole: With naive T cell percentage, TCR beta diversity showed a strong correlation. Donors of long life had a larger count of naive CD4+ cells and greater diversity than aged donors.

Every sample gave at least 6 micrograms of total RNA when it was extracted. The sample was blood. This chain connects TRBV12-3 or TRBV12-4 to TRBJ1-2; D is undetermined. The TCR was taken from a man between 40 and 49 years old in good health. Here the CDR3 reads CASSFHKDNGYTF. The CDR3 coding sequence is TGTGCCAGCAGTTTTCACAAAGACAATGGCTACACCTTC.